This record concerns one T cell receptor beta chain sequence. Its specificity is unknown. These data belong to a study of CD8 T cells in ankylosing spondylitis. CDR3 length: 14 amino acids. Losses at the gene ends were 5 bases for V and 4 bases for J; bases not matched to a gene: 5. Quantitative molecular-barcoded 5'-RACE generated the TCR beta libraries. TCRdb itself ran the 5' RACE reads through MiXCR, one entry per CDR3 protein. The sample includes under 300,000 distinct CDR3 sequences, approximately 20% of them seen just once. Study-level results: There was a TCR beta motif, made of several highly homologous variants, that appeared characteristic of ankylosing spondylitis blood. It was reported that disease-linked clones were significantly enriched in matched ankylosing spondylitis synovial fluid.

Sample: blood, either unsorted or a sorted T cell fraction (not recorded which). This sequence originates from a male donor with ankylosing spondylitis or in good health (not recorded which). The rearrangement uses TRBV12-3 or TRBV12-4 and TRBJ2-1; TRBD2 matches 7 bases. DNA for the CDR3: TGTGCCAGCAGTATACTAGCGAGTTACAATGAGCAGTTCTTC. Translated, it gives CASSILASYNEQFF.